This T cell receptor (beta chain) was documented in a study of Ad26.COV2.S vaccination and SARS-CoV-2 variants. Study context: Once, or twice with 56 days between doses, Ad26.COV2.S was given intramuscularly.

The assay was immunoSEQ multiplex PCR, and TCRdb's table has in-frame clones only and misses some. The sample has fewer than 400,000 clones; just over 85% are singletons. Treatment here: some 20 received Ad26.COV2.S at low or high dose, single or two shots; about 5 received placebo; per-sample allocation not given. Following the first vaccine or placebo injection, samples were taken on day 63. An Ad26 vector was used to express Wuhan-strain SARS-CoV-2 spike as the vaccine. In regard to this clone: Its matching antigen is unknown.

Per germline, CDR1 SEHNR and CDR2 FQNEAQ (reference sequence). Trimming took off 5 bases at V and 0 bases at J, with 19 bases between the two ends. CDR3 size: 18 residues. Findings of the study overall: Using TCR breadth and depth analyses may have led to underestimated total T cell responses. Spike-specific TCR breadth in vaccine recipients exceeded that seen in placebo recipients.

The chain uses TRBV7-9 and TRBJ2-2, with D perhaps TRBD1 (6 bases). This sequence originates from a person between 18 and 60 years old who received the Ad26.COV2.S COVID-19 vaccine or a placebo. The material was peripheral blood, obtained in a trial of Ad26.COV2.S vaccine versus placebo. CDR3 amino acids: CASSPAYQGLPNTGELFF. In nucleotides, the CDR3 is TGTGCCAGCAGCCCCGCGTATCAGGGGCTCCCGAACACCGGGGAGCTGTTTTTT.